This is a list of T cell receptor beta chains from one sample in a study of beta chain features in type 1 diabetes. Sequenced by immunoSEQ multiplex PCR; TCRdb stores in-frame clones only, minus some. The sample records under 250,000 clones, 13% to 15% being singletons. Material for sequencing was naive CD4+ T cells from blood. These receptors were collected from a woman in her 40s in good health. Both conserved end residues are part of each CDR3. A D gene is named only where the DNA matches it firmly. Size values are once, few and many counts, or a class for expanded clones, and some rows have none.

J gene | D gene | V gene | clone size | CDR3 protein | CDR3 DNA
TRBJ1-1 | TRBD1 | TRBV7-2 | few | CASSRDRLNTEAFF | TGTGCCAGCAGCCGGGACAGACTAAACACTGAAGCTTTCTTT
TRBJ1-1 | TRBD1 | TRBV10-3 | NA | CAISAGGRGTEAFF | TGTGCCATCAGTGCAGGGGGCAGGGGCACTGAAGCTTTCTTT
TRBJ1-2 | TRBD1 | TRBV6-1 | few | CASSAQRQGAGYTF | TGTGCCAGCAGTGCCCAGAGACAGGGAGCGGGCTACACCTTC
TRBJ1-2 | TRBD1 | TRBV18 | NA | CASSPTGTGRGDYGYTF | TGTGCCAGCTCACCAACCGGGACAGGGAGAGGCGACTATGGCTACACCTTC
TRBJ2-7 | NA | TRBV18 | NA | CASSPREGGAYEQYF | TGTGCCAGCTCACCACGTGAAGGGGGGGCCTACGAGCAGTACTTC
TRBJ2-3 | TRBD1 | TRBV7-9 | many | CASSTRTGGTDTQYF | TGTGCCAGCAGCACTCGGACAGGGGGCACAGATACGCAGTATTTT
TRBJ1-1 | NA | TRBV10-2 | NA | CASNQQANTEAFF | TGCGCCAGCAACCAACAGGCGAACACTGAAGCTTTCTTT
TRBJ2-7 | NA | TRBV5-5 | few | CASSPAEGPYYEQYF | TGTGCCAGCAGCCCGGCGGAGGGGCCGTACTACGAGCAGTACTTC
TRBJ1-1 | NA | TRBV7-6 | once | CASSLATGNTEAFF | TGTGCCAGCAGCTTAGCGACGGGGAACACTGAAGCTTTCTTT
TRBJ2-5 | TRBD2 | TRBV2 | few | CASPSGPGGETQYF | TGTGCCAGTCCTAGCGGCCCAGGTGGAGAGACCCAGTACTTC
TRBJ1-2 | NA | TRBV6-6 | NA | CASSDAGHPSYTF | TGTGCCAGCAGTGATGCGGGGCACCCCTCCTACACCTTC
TRBJ2-7 | NA | TRBV5-1 | NA | CASSLMGKQISYEQYF | TGCGCCAGCAGCTTGATGGGCAAGCAAATTTCCTACGAGCAGTACTTC
TRBJ1-1 | NA | TRBV11-2 | NA | CASSSRNSNTEAFF | TGTGCCAGCAGCTCAAGAAACAGCAACACTGAAGCTTTCTTT
TRBJ2-7 | TRBD1 | TRBV7-8 | few | CASSHRGQHSAYEQYF | TGTGCCAGCAGCCATAGGGGGCAACATTCCGCCTACGAGCAGTACTTC
TRBJ2-3 | NA | TRBV19 | few | CASMSRGSLDTQYF | TGTGCCAGTATGTCGCGGGGCTCCTTAGATACGCAGTATTTT
TRBJ1-2 | NA | TRBV7-2 | few | CASRQGANYGYTF | TGTGCCAGCAGACAGGGAGCTAACTATGGCTACACCTTC
TRBJ1-5 | NA | TRBV28 | NA | CASSLYGPGHTSGQPQHF | TGTGCCAGCAGTTTATACGGACCGGGACACACTTCGGGGCAGCCCCAGCATTTT
TRBJ2-7 | TRBD1 | TRBV6-5 | NA | CASKGPGQGYEQYF | TGTGCCAGCAAAGGCCCGGGACAGGGGTACGAGCAGTACTTC
TRBJ2-6 | TRBD2 | TRBV18 | few | CASSPKLDTGGGPPRRANVLTF | TGTGCCAGCTCACCAAAGTTGGACACTGGGGGGGGACCACCCCGACGGGCCAACGTCCTGACTTTC
TRBJ1-1 | NA | TRBV18 | few | CASSFGRNTEAFF | TGTGCCAGCTCCTTTGGGAGGAACACTGAAGCTTTCTTT
TRBJ2-2 | TRBD2 | TRBV29-1 | NA | CSVRRTSGTGELFF | TGCAGCGTTCGCCGGACTAGTGGGACCGGGGAGCTGTTTTTT
TRBJ1-5 | NA | TRBV15 | many | CATLEGRRGGQPQHF | TGTGCCACCCTTGAGGGCCGCCGGGGAGGGCAGCCCCAGCATTTT
TRBJ2-2 | NA | TRBV7-9 | few | CASSSNEYRVLSGELFF | TGTGCCAGCAGCTCAAACGAATACAGGGTTTTGTCCGGGGAGCTGTTTTTT
TRBJ2-7 | TRBD1 | TRBV15 | many | CATRNRDSYEQYF | TGTGCCACCAGGAACCGGGACAGCTACGAGCAGTACTTC
TRBJ1-2 | NA | TRBV9 | few | CASSVVAGSYGYTF | TGTGCCAGCAGCGTAGTCGCAGGAAGCTATGGCTACACCTTC
TRBJ1-2 | NA | TRBV18 | NA | CASSPLQTANYGYTF | TGTGCCAGCTCACCTCTCCAGACAGCTAACTATGGCTACACCTTC
TRBJ2-1 | TRBD1 | TRBV2 | NA | CASWGTEAAKGQFF | TGTGCCAGCTGGGGGACAGAAGCAGCCAAAGGGCAGTTCTTC
TRBJ1-2 | NA | TRBV7-2 | NA | CASSSQSSTF | TGTGCCAGCAGCTCACAGTCGTCCACCTTC